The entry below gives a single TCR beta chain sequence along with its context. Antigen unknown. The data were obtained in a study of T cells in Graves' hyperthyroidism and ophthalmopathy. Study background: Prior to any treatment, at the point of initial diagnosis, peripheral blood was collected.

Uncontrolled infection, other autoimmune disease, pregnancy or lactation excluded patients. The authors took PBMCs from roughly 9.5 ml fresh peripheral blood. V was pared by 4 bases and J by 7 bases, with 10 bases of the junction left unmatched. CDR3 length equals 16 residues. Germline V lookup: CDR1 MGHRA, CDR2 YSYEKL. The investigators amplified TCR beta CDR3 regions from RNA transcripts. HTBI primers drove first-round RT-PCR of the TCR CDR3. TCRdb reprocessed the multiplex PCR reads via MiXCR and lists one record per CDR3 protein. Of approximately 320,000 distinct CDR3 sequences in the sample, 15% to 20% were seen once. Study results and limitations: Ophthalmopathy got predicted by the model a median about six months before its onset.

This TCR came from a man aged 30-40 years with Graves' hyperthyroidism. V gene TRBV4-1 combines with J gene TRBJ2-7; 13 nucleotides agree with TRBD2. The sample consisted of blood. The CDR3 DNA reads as TGCGCCAGCAGCCCACGAGGACTAGCGGGAGCAGGTGAGCAGTACTTC. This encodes CASSPRGLAGAGEQYF.